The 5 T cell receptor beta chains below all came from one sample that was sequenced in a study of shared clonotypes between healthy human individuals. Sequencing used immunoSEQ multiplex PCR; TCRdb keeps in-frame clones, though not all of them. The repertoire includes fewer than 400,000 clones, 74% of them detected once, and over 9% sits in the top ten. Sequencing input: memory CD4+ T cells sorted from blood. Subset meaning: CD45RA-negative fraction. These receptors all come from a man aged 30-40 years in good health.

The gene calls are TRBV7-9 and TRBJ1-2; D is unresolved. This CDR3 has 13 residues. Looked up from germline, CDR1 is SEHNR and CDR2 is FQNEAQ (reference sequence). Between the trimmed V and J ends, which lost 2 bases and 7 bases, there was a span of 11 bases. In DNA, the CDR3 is TGTGCCAGCAGCTTAAGGGCGGAAACTGGCTACACCTTC. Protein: CASSLRAETGYTF.

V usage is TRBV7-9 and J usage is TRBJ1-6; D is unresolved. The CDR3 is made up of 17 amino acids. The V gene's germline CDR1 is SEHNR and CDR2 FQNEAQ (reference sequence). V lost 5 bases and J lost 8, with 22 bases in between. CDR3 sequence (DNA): TGTGCCAGCAGCCCCCTTGTTCGGAGCCCTACCCATTCACCCCTCCACTTT. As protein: CASSPLVRSPTHSPLHF.

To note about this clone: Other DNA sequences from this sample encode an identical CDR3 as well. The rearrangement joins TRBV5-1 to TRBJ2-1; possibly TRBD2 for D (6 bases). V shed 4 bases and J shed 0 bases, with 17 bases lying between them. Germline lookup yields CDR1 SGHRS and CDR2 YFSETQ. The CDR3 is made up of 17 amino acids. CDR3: CASSLYSSASSYNEQFF. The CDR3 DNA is TGCGCCAGCAGCCTCTATTCTAGCGCGAGCTCCTACAATGAGCAGTTCTTC.

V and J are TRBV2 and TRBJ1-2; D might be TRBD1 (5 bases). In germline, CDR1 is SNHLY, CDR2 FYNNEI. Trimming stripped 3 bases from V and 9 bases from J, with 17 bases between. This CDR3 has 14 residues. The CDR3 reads CASSDGTEVVRYTF. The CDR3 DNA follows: TGTGCCAGCAGTGACGGGACGGAGGTCGTTCGCTACACCTTC.

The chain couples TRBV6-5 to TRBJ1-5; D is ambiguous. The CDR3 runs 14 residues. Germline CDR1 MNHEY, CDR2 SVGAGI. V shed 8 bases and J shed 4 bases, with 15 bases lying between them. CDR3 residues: CASWGGGRNQPQHF. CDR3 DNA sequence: TGTGCCAGCTGGGGAGGCGGAAGAAATCAGCCCCAGCATTTT.